This T cell receptor beta chain was recorded in a study of early T cells in non-severe SARS-CoV-2 infection. Background on the study: Unpaired chains resulted from sequencing bulk RNA of unsorted whole blood. General study findings and limits: Reliance on VDJdb matching favored anti-spike CD8 responses; private and CD4 specificities were missed.

This CDR3 has 14 residues. The V and J ends lost 9 bases and 4 bases respectively, with 17 bases between them. Germline lookup yields CDR1 MNHEY and CDR2 SVGEGT. Individual cDNA molecules were tagged with unique molecular identifiers, the study reported. TCRdb ran MiXCR on the 5' RACE reads and lists one entry per CDR3 protein. The sample yields about 22,000 distinct CDR3 sequences, approximately 4.5% seen once. The sample holds many counts of this clonotype. Its antigen is currently unknown. This clonotype originated in an adult who was a healthcare worker with PCR-confirmed SARS-CoV-2 infection or an uninfected control (not recorded which). The specimen sequenced was whole blood. This rearrangement joins TRBV6-2 or TRBV6-3 to TRBJ2-3; D tentatively reads TRBD1 or TRBD2 (6 bases each). CDR3 loop: CASRRGLWPDTQYF. The DNA for the CDR3 is TGTGCCAGTCGACGGGGGCTCTGGCCAGATACGCAGTATTTT.